This paragraph covers one T cell receptor (beta chain) sequence. The target antigen is unknown. These data are taken from a study of OX40 agonist ivuxolimab in advanced cancers. Background on the study: In this trial design, patients received ivuxolimab intravenously at 0.01 to 10 mg/kg every 2 weeks. Of the patients, three showed partial responses, one with hepatocellular carcinoma and two with cutaneous melanoma.

The CDR3 is 16 amino acids. V was clipped by 3 bases and J by 6 bases; unmatched bases: 3. The germline gives CDR1 SGHVS, CDR2 FQNEAQ. Whole-study results and caveats: Clones of CD4+ and CD8+ blood T cells grew by week 6 at doses of 0.1 to 3.0 mg/kg.

Generated by immunoSEQ multiplex PCR, the TCRdb table keeps only in-frame clones and is missing some. The table includes approximately 69,000 clones, around 90% detected once. The chain joins TRBV7-8 to TRBJ2-1; TRBD2 matches at 15 bases. This TCR came from an adult with an advanced solid tumor such as melanoma, head and neck, liver or kidney cancer. This specimen was CD4+ or CD8+ T cells sorted from blood, taken in a trial of the OX40 agonist ivuxolimab. CDR3 nucleotides: TGTGCCAGCAGCTTGGGGACTAGCGGGGGGATCAATGAGCAGTTCTTC. Its translation is CASSLGTSGGINEQFF.